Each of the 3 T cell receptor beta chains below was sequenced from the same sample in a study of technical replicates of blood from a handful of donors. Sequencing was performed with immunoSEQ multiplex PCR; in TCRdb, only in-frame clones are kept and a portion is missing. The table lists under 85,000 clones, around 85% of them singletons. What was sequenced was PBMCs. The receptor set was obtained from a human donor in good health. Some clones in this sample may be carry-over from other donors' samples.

Written as DNA, the CDR3 is TGTGCCAGCAGCTACCCGGGACAGGGGTACTATGGCTACACCTTC. Its translation is CASSYPGQGYYGYTF. This chain links TRBV7-3 with TRBJ1-2; 10 bases agree with TRBD1. Germline V gives CDR1 SGHTA, CDR2 FQGTGA. V shed 4 bases and J 3 bases; nucleotides not matched to a gene: 5. This CDR3 spans 15 amino acids. The complete variable domain, with remaining parts taken from reference TRBV7-3 and TRBJ1-2, reads GAGVSQTPSNKVTEKGKYVELRCDPISGHTALYWYRQSLGQGPEFLIYFQGTGAADDSGLPNDRFFAVRPEGSVSTLKIQRTERGDSAVYLCASSYPGQGYYGYTFGSGTRLTVV.

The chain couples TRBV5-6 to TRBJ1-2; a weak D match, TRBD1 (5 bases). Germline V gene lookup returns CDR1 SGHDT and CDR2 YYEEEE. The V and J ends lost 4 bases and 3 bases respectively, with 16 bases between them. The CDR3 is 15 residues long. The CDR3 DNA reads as TGTGCCAGCAGCCTGTTACCGGAGGGGCACTATGGCTACACCTTC. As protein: CASSLLPEGHYGYTF.

CDR3 coding DNA: TGTGCCAGCAGCCACGAGGGGGCGGGGACCGGGGAGCTGTTTTTT. This codes for CASSHEGAGTGELFF. The chain couples TRBV13 to TRBJ2-2; a possible D gene is TRBD1 (7 bases). The CDR3 contains 15 residues. Germline assignment: CDR1 PRHDT and CDR2 FYEKMQ (reference sequence). Trimming shortened V by 5 bases and J by 5 bases, and 15 bases separated the two germline ends.